This T cell receptor (beta chain) was captured by sequencing in a study of follicular helper T cells after annual influenza vaccination. The CDR3 length is 11 residues. CDR1 and CDR2 (germline): SGHDN, FVKESK. Trimming stripped 5 bases from V and 7 bases from J, with 9 bases between. Time point here: 2015-2016 season, 7 days after influenza vaccination. For this clone: Its antigen remains unidentified.

The method was immunoSEQ multiplex PCR; TCRdb's version includes in-frame clones alone and lacks a portion of them. The sample has about 7,300 clones, around four fifths seen once. Study results and limitations: Most later recoveries of Day 7 ICOS+CD38+ clones were ICOS-CD38- cTfh.

The J gene is TRBJ2-7, the V gene TRBV14; D is unclear. The sequence was obtained from an adult who received the influenza vaccine. This specimen was CXCR5+ CD38- circulating T follicular helper cells from blood, taken 7 days after influenza vaccination. Specified subset: circulating Tfh, non-naive CD4+CXCR5+PD-1+ (ICOS+CD38+ or ICOS-CD38-). The DNA for the CDR3 is TGTGCCAGCAGCGCCTCCAGTGAGCAGTACTTC. Amino acids: CASSASSEQYF. The complete variable domain, with remaining parts taken from reference TRBV14 and TRBJ2-7, reads EAGVTQFPSHSVIEKGQTVTLRCDPISGHDNLYWYRRVMGKEIKFLLHFVKESKQDESGMPNNRFLAERTGGTYSTLKVQPAELEDSGVYFCASSASSEQYFGPGTRLTVT.